The 5 T cell receptor beta chains in this list originate from one sample, sequenced in a study of blood T cell repertoires in COVID-19. Generated by immunoSEQ multiplex PCR, the TCRdb table keeps only in-frame clones and is missing some. Of 300,000 to 400,000 clones listed, roughly 90% were seen once; the top ten hold approximately 9.4%. The sample consisted of peripheral blood. The receptors originated from a man aged 25-45 years with COVID-19, enrolled during active disease.

J is TRBJ2-7 and V is TRBV7-2; 9 bases fit TRBD2. Looked up from germline, CDR1 is SGHTA and CDR2 is FQGNSA. This CDR3 has 14 residues. The CDR3 DNA follows: TGTGTCTCGGGGGCAGCGGGAGGCCCCTACGAGCAGTACTTC. Amino acid sequence: CVSGAAGGPYEQYF. The whole variable domain, filled in from reference TRBV7-2 and TRBJ2-7, reads GAGVSQSPSNKVTEKGKDVELRCDPISGHTALYWYRQSLGQGLEFLIYFQGNSAPDKSGLPSDRFSAERTGGSVSTLTIQRTQQEDSAVYLCVSGAAGGPYEQYFGPGTRLTVT.

V is TRBV6-5 and J is TRBJ1-5, with D possibly being TRBD1 (5 bases). Trimming pared 0 bases from V and 5 bases from J, leaving 11 bases between. This CDR3 is built from 15 residues. The germline CDR1 and CDR2 sequences are MNHEY and SVGAGI. In DNA, the CDR3 is TGTGCCAGCAGTTACTCGCGGGGCGGAGATCAGCCCCAGCATTTT. Translation: CASSYSRGGDQPQHF.

The genes are TRBV18 and TRBJ2-7, with D possibly TRBD2 on 6 matching bases. Germline CDR1 KGHSH, CDR2 LQKENI. The CDR3 extends over 15 amino acids. V dropped 0 bases and J dropped 2 bases, with 11 bases sitting between them. The CDR3 bases are TGTGCCAGCTCACCACCTGGAGGGACCACCTACGAGCAGTACTTC. Translation: CASSPPGGTTYEQYF. Filled out from reference TRBV18 and TRBJ2-7, the complete variable domain reads NAGVMQNPRHLVRRRGQEARLRCSPMKGHSHVYWYRQLPEEGLKFMVYLQKENIIDESGMPKERFSAEFPKEGPSILRIQQVVRGDSAAYFCASSPPGGTTYEQYFGPGTRLTVT.

This chain uses TRBV29-1 with TRBJ2-5; 11 bases are shared with TRBD2. V lost 4 bases, J lost 3 bases, and 4 bases stayed unmatched. The germline gives CDR1 SQVTM, CDR2 ANQGSEA. The CDR3 runs to 14 residues. The CDR3 protein is CSVGGTSGKETQYF. DNA for the CDR3: TGCAGCGTTGGAGGGACTAGCGGAAAAGAGACCCAGTACTTC. Using reference TRBV29-1 and TRBJ2-5 for the parts outside the CDR3, the full variable domain is SAVISQKPSRDICQRGTSLTIQCQVDSQVTMMFWYRQQPGQSLTLIATANQGSEATYESGFVIDKFPISRPNLTFSTLTVSNMSPEDSSIYLCSVGGTSGKETQYFGPGTRLLVL.

Of note for this clone: Other DNA sequences from this sample encode an identical CDR3 as well. This chain connects TRBV12-3 or TRBV12-4 to TRBJ1-6; a weak D match, TRBD1 (6 bases). V lost 2 bases to trimming and J lost 7 bases, with 6 bases between them. This CDR3 region has 13 residues. The chain's CDR3 is CASSLTGNSPLHF. The CDR3 coding sequence is TGTGCCAGCAGTTTAACAGGGAATTCACCCCTCCACTTT.